The TCR beta chain described here comes from a study of Ad26.COV2.S vaccination and SARS-CoV-2 variants. Study background: Each vaccinee took Ad26.COV2.S intramuscularly, once or twice 56 days apart.

The length of the CDR3 is 12 residues. The V gene's germline CDR1 is MNHEY and CDR2 SVGEGT. Study observations and caveats: Vaccine recipients showed a spike-specific TCR breadth that was higher than in placebo recipients. Breadth, reportedly substantial, characterized the spike-specific CD8+ and CD4+ T cell responses after vaccination.

As to treatment: approximately 18 received Ad26.COV2.S at low or high dose, single or two shots; 5 received placebo; per-sample allocation not given. Day 63 after the first injection of vaccine or placebo was the sampling time. Comments on this clone: Its target is not known. The junction does not match germline at one end; this may be a read error.

The data were produced by immunoSEQ multiplex PCR, yet TCRdb's version contains in-frame clones alone and is incomplete. The sample lists 300,000 to 350,000 clones, around 83% seen once, with 1.5% to 2.5% in the top ten. The sequencing used peripheral blood, collected in a trial of Ad26.COV2.S vaccine versus placebo. This sequence joins TRBV6-2 or TRBV6-3 and TRBJ2-1; 8 bases line up with TRBD1. This TCR was sampled from a person between 18 and 65 years old who received the Ad26.COV2.S COVID-19 vaccine or a placebo. Here the CDR3 reads CASSFPWEQGVF. For the CDR3, the DNA is TGTGCCAGCAGTTTTCCCTGGGAACAGGGGGTCTTC.